Each of the 2 T cell receptor beta chains below was sequenced from the same sample in a study of control samples from healthy donors and cancer patients. Assay used: immunoSEQ multiplex PCR; TCRdb lists only in-frame clones, some missing. The sample gives some 79,000 clones, roughly 87% of which show up once; under 4.5% is in the top ten. Sequencing input: blood. Source of these receptors: a woman aged 45-60 years in good health.

This clone has a single count. The chain uses TRBV28 and TRBJ1-1, with D maybe TRBD1 (5 bases). The CDR3 length is 13 residues. Trimming took off 6 bases at V and 3 bases at J, with 11 bases between the two ends. Germline V gives CDR1 MDHEN, CDR2 SYDVKM. In DNA form, the CDR3 reads TGTGCCAGCAGCCCAGGGCTGTACACTGAAGCTTTCTTT. The encoded protein is CASSPGLYTEAFF.

This chain connects TRBV5-6 to TRBJ1-2, with D maybe TRBD1 (6 bases). The CDR3 runs to 16 residues. Germline-derived CDR1 and CDR2 are SGHDT and YYEEEE. Trimming cost V 4 bases and J 6 bases, with 22 bases left between them. The CDR3 protein is CASSRRLNRERDGYTF. The CDR3 DNA reads as TGTGCCAGCAGCCGCCGCCTGAACAGGGAAAGGGATGGCTACACCTTC.